The 20 T cell receptor beta chains reported below all come from one sample, sequenced in a study of cytomegalovirus exposure and HLA in healthy donors. This PCR relied on a set of 60 Vbeta primers and 13 Jbeta primers. Using immunoSEQ multiplex PCR, the repertoire was profiled, and TCRdb retains in-frame clones only, with some absent. The sample yields around 120,000 clones, about 76% seen once. The sequenced sample consisted of PBMCs. These TCRs come from a man aged 55 to 70 in good health and CMV-seropositive.

The chain couples TRBV2 to TRBJ1-6; 9 nucleotides align to TRBD1. In germline, CDR1 is SNHLY, CDR2 FYNNEI. The CDR3 contains 15 residues. Trimming cost V 6 bases and J 7 bases; bases outside gene matches: 7. The CDR3 region has the DNA TGTGCCAGCAGAGGACAGGGGAATAAGAATTCACCCCTCCACTTT. Its translation: CASRGQGNKNSPLHF.

V and J are TRBV27 and TRBJ1-3; no clear D. The germline V gene has CDR1 MNHEY and CDR2 SMNVEV (reference sequence). The CDR3 contains 14 residues. V was cut by 6 bases and J by 2 bases, with 11 bases left in between. DNA for the CDR3: TGTGCCAGCAGATCAACCGGAGCTGGAAACACCATATATTTT. Its protein is CASRSTGAGNTIYF.

This clone was detected only once. The chain couples TRBV28 to TRBJ2-5; no definite D call. Matching the DNA end better, TRBJ2-7 makes the J call doubtful. The CDR3 extends over 17 amino acids. Germline V gene data show CDR1 as MDHEN and CDR2 as SYDVKM. CDR3 in DNA: TGTGCCAGCAGTTTTCCAAAACAGACGTATACCTCCTACGAGCAGTACTTC. As protein: CASSFPKQTYTSYEQYF.

V and J are TRBV6-1 and TRBJ1-1; 7 bases align to TRBD1. The CDR3 runs 12 residues. The ends lost 6 bases at V and 5 bases at J; junction bases unmatched: 3. Germline V gene sequence: CDR1 MNHNS, CDR2 SASEGT. In DNA form, the CDR3 reads TGTGCCAGCAGGAGGGGGCGGACTGAAGCTTTCTTT. Its translation is CASRRGRTEAFF.

The gene calls are TRBV15 and TRBJ2-7; weak D call: TRBD2 (5 bases). Trimming removed 1 base from V and 2 bases from J, with 9 bases in between. Germline CDR1 is LNHNV and CDR2 is YYDKDF (reference sequence). There are 14 residues in the CDR3. The CDR3 region is CATSRVPGTYEQYF. CDR3 coding DNA: TGTGCCACCAGCAGAGTACCGGGGACCTACGAGCAGTACTTC.

The V and J genes are TRBV5-5 and TRBJ2-5; 8 nucleotides line up with TRBD2. The CDR3 is made up of 15 amino acids. V shed 4 bases and J 4 bases; nucleotides not matched to a gene: 9. Germline V lookup: CDR1 SGHKS, CDR2 YYEKEE (reference sequence). CDR3 nucleotides: TGTGCCAGCAGCACTCAAGCGGGGGAGGGAGAGACCCAGTACTTC. It encodes CASSTQAGEGETQYF.

V is TRBV9 and J is TRBJ1-2; 8 bases are a match to TRBD1. V lost 1 base and J lost 4; bases outside the gene matches: 3. CDR1 is SGDLS and CDR2 is YYNGEE in the germline V gene. The CDR3 loop spans 14 amino acids. For the CDR3, the DNA is TGTGCCAGCAGCGTAACTGGACAGGGCTATGGCTACACCTTC. It codes for CASSVTGQGYGYTF.

The rearrangement links TRBV11-2 to TRBJ2-7, with 14 bases aligning to TRBD2. The CDR3 consists of 19 residues. Germline trimming cut 3 bases from V and 1 base from J; bases unmatched to any gene: 11. From germline, CDR1 is SGHAT and CDR2 FQNNGV. The CDR3 coding sequence is TGTGCCAGCAGCTTTCGTCCCGGGACTAGCGGGAGAAGGTCCTACGAGCAGTACTTC. Residues: CASSFRPGTSGRRSYEQYF.

This rearrangement joins TRBV5-5 to TRBJ2-7; 7 nucleotides agree with TRBD2. V gave up 4 bases and J gave up 3 bases; unmatched junction bases: 4. The CDR3 has 13 residues. Germline V gene data show CDR1 as SGHKS and CDR2 as YYEKEE (reference sequence). The CDR3 loop reads CASSPGGGYEQYF. CDR3 in DNA: TGTGCCAGCAGCCCTGGGGGGGGCTACGAGCAGTACTTC.

With regard to this clone: Its ends do not fully match the called genes, so a read error is possible. Written as DNA, the CDR3 is TGTGCTAGCAGCTTACTAGACAGGGGGAGCACTGAAGCTTTCTTT. Protein: CASSLLDRGSTEAFF. The chain links TRBV7-7 to TRBJ1-1, with TRBD1 matching over 9 bases. CDR3 length equals 15 residues. CDR1 is SSHAT and CDR2 is FNYEAQ in the germline V gene (reference sequence). Looking up the rest from reference TRBV7-7 and TRBJ1-1 gives the full variable domain: GAGVSQSPRYKVTKRGQDVTLRCDPISSHATLYWYQQALGQGPEFLTYFNYEAQPDKSGLPSDRFSAERPEGSISTLTIQRTEQRDSAMYRCASSLLDRGSTEAFFGQGTRLTVV.

The chain uses TRBV6-1 and TRBJ1-5; no clear D gene. Germline CDR1 is MNHNS and CDR2 is SASEGT. V shed 3 bases and J shed 7 bases, with 10 bases lying between them. This CDR3 is 13 amino acids long. This chain's CDR3 is CASSEAEEQPQHF. CDR3 bases: TGTGCCAGCAGTGAGGCTGAGGAACAGCCCCAGCATTTT.

The chain links TRBV29-1 to TRBJ1-2, with D tentatively TRBD1 (5 bases). Trimming left V 1 base short and J 5 bases short, with 11 bases between. In germline, CDR1 is SQVTM, CDR2 ANQGSEA. The CDR3 runs 13 residues. The CDR3 region is CSVEGGLWYGYTF. The CDR3 bases are TGCAGCGTTGAAGGGGGCCTCTGGTATGGCTACACCTTC.

The rearrangement joins TRBV7-9 to TRBJ2-1; TRBD1 might be the D (5 bases). V lost 2 bases and J 5 bases, leaving 13 bases between the germline ends. This CDR3 spans 15 amino acids. From germline, CDR1 is SEHNR and CDR2 FQNEAQ (reference sequence). Here the CDR3 reads CASSLKGSPHNEQFF. The CDR3 DNA reads as TGTGCCAGCAGCTTAAAGGGGTCCCCCCACAATGAGCAGTTCTTC.

This rearrangement joins TRBV19 to TRBJ2-5; 12 positions match TRBD1. V lost 4 bases to trimming and J lost 3 bases; unmatched junction nucleotides: 6. CDR1 and CDR2 (germline): LNHDA, SQIVND (reference sequence). The CDR3 spans 16 residues. In DNA, the CDR3 is TGTGCCAGTAGTAATAAGGGACAGGGGGCTAAAGAGACCCAGTACTTC. This gives the protein CASSNKGQGAKETQYF.

The CDR3 protein is CSAARNDAFF. DNA for the CDR3: TGCAGTGCTGCCAGGAACGACGCTTTCTTT. The V gene is TRBV20-1, the J gene TRBJ1-1; D gene ambiguous. The CDR3 has 10 amino acids. Germline V gives CDR1 DFQATT, CDR2 SNEGSKA (reference sequence). Trimming stripped 5 bases from V and 11 bases from J, with 12 bases between.

V usage is TRBV7-9 and J usage is TRBJ1-3; D is uncertain. V was shortened by 7 bases and J by 0 bases, with 13 bases between the two germline ends. Germline values: CDR1 SEHNR, CDR2 FQNEAQ (reference sequence). The CDR3 length is 15 residues. The chain's CDR3 is CASTVWPHSGNTIYF. In nucleotides, the CDR3 is TGTGCCAGCACCGTGTGGCCTCACTCTGGAAACACCATATATTTT.

The rearrangement links TRBV18 to TRBJ1-4; D is perhaps TRBD1 (5 bases). Trimming shortened V by 2 bases and J by 10 bases, and 17 bases separated the two germline ends. The CDR3 sequence is 15 residues long. Germline V CDR1 and CDR2: KGHSH, LQKENI. The CDR3 DNA reads as TGTGCCAGCTCACCATTGCCCGGGACGGGGGGAAAACTGTTTTTT. This encodes CASSPLPGTGGKLFF.

The chain links TRBV29-1 to TRBJ1-2, with 11 positions matching TRBD1. Germline assignment: CDR1 SQVTM and CDR2 ANQGSEA. V trimming: 6 bases; J trimming: 8 bases; junction bases outside the gene matches: 8. This CDR3 region has 13 residues. The CDR3 region has the DNA TGCAGCGTCGCAGAAGGACAGGGGGCAGGCTACACCTTC. Translated, it gives CSVAEGQGAGYTF.

CDR3 loop: CASGGAGHTYEQYF. CDR3 nucleotides: TGTGCCTCCGGGGGGGCAGGGCATACCTACGAGCAGTACTTC. J is TRBJ2-7 and V is TRBV14, with 8 bases aligning to TRBD2. Germline V gene data show CDR1 as SGHDN and CDR2 as FVKESK. The CDR3 is 14 amino acids. V lost 11 bases and J lost 2; bases outside the gene matches: 11.

The chain has TRBV19 and TRBJ1-5; no definite D call. The V gene lost 6 bases and the J gene lost 5 bases, with 8 bases spanning the gap. Per the germline V gene, CDR1 is LNHDA and CDR2 is SQIVND (reference sequence). This CDR3 spans 12 amino acids. CDR3 amino acids: CASRGGDQPQHF. For the CDR3, the DNA is TGTGCCAGTAGAGGCGGCGATCAGCCCCAGCATTTT. Variable domain in full (rest from reference TRBV19 and TRBJ1-5): DGGITQSPKYLFRKEGQNVTLSCEQNLNHDAMYWYRQDPGQGLRLIYYSQIVNDFQKGDIAEGYSVSREKKESFPLTVTSAQKNPTAFYLCASRGGDQPQHFGDGTRLSIL.